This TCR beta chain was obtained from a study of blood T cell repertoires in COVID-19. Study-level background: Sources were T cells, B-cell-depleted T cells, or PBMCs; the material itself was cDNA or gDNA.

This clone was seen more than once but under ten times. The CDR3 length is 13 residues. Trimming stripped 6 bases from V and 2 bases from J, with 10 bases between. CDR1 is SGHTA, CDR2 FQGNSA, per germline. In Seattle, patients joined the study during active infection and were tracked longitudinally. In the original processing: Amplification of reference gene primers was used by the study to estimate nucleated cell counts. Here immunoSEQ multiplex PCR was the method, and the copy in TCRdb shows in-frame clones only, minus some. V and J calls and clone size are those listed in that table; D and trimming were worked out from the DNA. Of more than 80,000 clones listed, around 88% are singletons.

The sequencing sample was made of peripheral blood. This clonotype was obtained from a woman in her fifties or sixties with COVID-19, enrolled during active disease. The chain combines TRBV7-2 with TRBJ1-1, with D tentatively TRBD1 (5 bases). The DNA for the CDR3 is TGTGCCAGCAGTGGACACGTCAACACTGAAGCTTTCTTT. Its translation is CASSGHVNTEAFF.